The next 19 T cell receptor beta chains were all read from a single sample in a study of T cells in Graves' hyperthyroidism and ophthalmopathy. Amplification targeted TCR beta CDR3 regions from RNA transcripts. First-round RT-PCR with HTBI primers amplified the TCR CDR3 region. MiXCR, applied by TCRdb to the multiplex PCR reads, yields one record per CDR3 protein. This table has about 560,000 distinct CDR3 sequences, 46% appearing once. The specimen sequenced was peripheral blood or thyroid tissue (not recorded which). These receptors came from a woman between 18 and 29 years old with Graves' hyperthyroidism.

The chain uses TRBV6-1 and TRBJ1-4; 7 bases map to TRBD1. The germline V gene encodes CDR1 MNHNS and CDR2 SASEGT. This CDR3 comprises 15 residues. V dropped 0 bases and J dropped 7; count of bases not matched to a gene: 5. The CDR3 region has the DNA TGTGCCAGCAGTGAAGCAGGAGGGGGCGCTGAAAAACTGTTTTTT. Protein product: CASSEAGGGAEKLFF.

This clonotype was found many times. The chain has TRBV7-8 and TRBJ1-6, with D possibly TRBD1 on 5 matching bases. Trimming shortened V by 2 bases and J by 14 bases, and 16 bases separated the two germline ends. The CDR3 spans 14 residues. Germline V gene sequence: CDR1 SGHVS, CDR2 FQNEAQ. CDR3 nucleotides: TGTGCCAGCAGCTTAAGTTCGGGGGTCGAAGCCCTCCACTTT. Translation: CASSLSSGVEALHF.

This clonotype was detected ten times or more. The chain employs TRBV20-1 and TRBJ2-5; perhaps TRBD2 as D (5 bases). Germline lookup yields CDR1 DFQATT and CDR2 SNEGSKA (reference sequence). The CDR3 length is 10 residues. This CDR3 reads CSGAAETQYF. As DNA, the CDR3 is TGCAGCGGAGCGGCGGAGACCCAGTACTTC.

The genes are TRBV29-1 and TRBJ2-7; the match to TRBD2 covers 8 bases. With V trimmed by 5 bases and J by 6 bases, 6 bases remained unmatched. CDR1 is SQVTM and CDR2 is ANQGSEA in the germline V gene. The CDR3 loop spans 12 amino acids. The CDR3 protein is CSVQAGGGEQYF. The CDR3 nucleotides read TGCAGCGTTCAGGCGGGAGGAGGCGAGCAGTACTTC.

This clonotype was recorded many times. J is TRBJ1-2 and V is TRBV9, with 7 nucleotides matching TRBD1. CDR1 SGDLS and CDR2 YYNGEE come from the germline V gene. The CDR3 is 13 amino acids. The junction had 3 bases not matched to a gene; V was cut back by 3 bases and J by 4 bases. The CDR3 loop is CASSAGQIYGYTF. CDR3 bases: TGTGCCAGCAGCGCGGGACAGATCTATGGCTACACCTTC.

This rearrangement joins TRBV7-2 to TRBJ2-2; D is unresolved. Germline V gene data show CDR1 as SGHTA and CDR2 as FQGNSA. Trimming cost V 1 base and J 2 bases, with 8 bases left between them. The CDR3 covers 15 residues. The CDR3 coding sequence is TGTGCCAGCAGCTTAGAAGGCGTTAACACCGGGGAGCTGTTTTTT. Its translation: CASSLEGVNTGELFF.

The V gene is TRBV9, the J gene TRBJ1-1, with D unresolved. The CDR3 sequence is 15 residues long. Germline V CDR1 and CDR2: SGDLS, YYNGEE. Trimming stripped 0 bases from V and 7 bases from J, with 16 bases between. In DNA, the CDR3 is TGTGCCAGCAGCGTAGTTTCCCCCGTGGCTTATGAAGCTTTCTTT. This sequence encodes CASSVVSPVAYEAFF.

Comment on this clonotype: At one of its ends the junction is not consistent with the germline gene, which may arise from a read error. The V gene is TRBV6-4, the J gene TRBJ1-1; possible D gene TRBD1, 6 bases. There are 11 residues in the CDR3. Germline assignment: CDR1 MRHNA and CDR2 SNTAGT. The CDR3 is CASTRDTEALF. CDR3 bases: TGTGCCAGCACCCGGGACACTGAAGCTCTCTTT.

J is TRBJ1-4 and V is TRBV4-1; a weak D match, TRBD1 (5 bases). The tail of the sequence fits TRBJ1-1 better, so the J call may be wrong. Germline values: CDR1 MGHRA, CDR2 YSYEKL. The CDR3 contains 15 residues. CDR3 sequence (DNA): TGCGCCAGCAGCCAAGAATCAGGGAGGAACACTGAAGCTTTCTTT. This translates into CASSQESGRNTEAFF.

With respect to this clonotype: A much larger clone differs by one base, so this may be a read error. The CDR3 nucleotides are TGTGCCAGCAGTGGGGCCCCGGACAGGCGGAACACTGGAGCTTTCTTT. Its protein product is CASSGAPDRRNTGAFF. The rearrangement links TRBV2 to TRBJ1-1; the match to TRBD1 covers 7 bases. The CDR3 covers 16 residues. Germline CDR1 and CDR2: SNHLY and FYNNEI.

The V and J genes are TRBV7-2 and TRBJ2-7, with D unclear. Germline V CDR1 and CDR2: SGHTA, FQGNSA. V shed 3 bases and J shed 0 bases, with 9 bases lying between them. This CDR3 is 14 amino acids long. The CDR3 nucleotides read TGTGCCAGCAGCTTGGCGTCTAGCTCCTACGAGCAGTACTTC. Translated, it gives CASSLASSSYEQYF. The entire variable domain, with the rest obtained from reference TRBV7-2 and TRBJ2-7, is as follows: GAGVSQSPSNKVTEKGKDVELRCDPISGHTALYWYRQSLGQGLEFLIYFQGNSAPDKSGLPSDRFSAERTGGSVSTLTIQRTQQEDSAVYLCASSLASSSYEQYFGPGTRLTVT.

This clonotype was seen many times. The CDR3 bases are TGTGCCATCAGTACTAGCGGGAGCTTAGACTACGAGCAGTACTTC. It specifies CAISTSGSLDYEQYF. V is TRBV10-3 and J is TRBJ2-7, with 11 bases lining up with TRBD2. CDR1 and CDR2 (germline): ENHRY, SYGVKD. The CDR3 is made up of 15 amino acids. After removal of 5 bases from V and 3 bases from J, the junction contained 6 bases not matched to a gene.

Only a few counts were recorded for this clonotype. CDR3 in DNA: TGTGCCAGTAGCCAAGTCCGGGACAATCCGCCCCTCCACTTT. The encoded protein is CASSQVRDNPPLHF. The chain joins TRBV19 to TRBJ1-6, with TRBD1 as a possible D gene (6 bases). The V gene lost 6 bases and the J gene lost 13 bases, with 19 bases spanning the gap. The CDR3 covers 14 residues. Germline V gene sequence: CDR1 LNHDA, CDR2 SQIVND (reference sequence).

In its sample, this clonotype was seen many times. V and J are TRBV7-3 and TRBJ2-5; no reliable D call. Germline CDR1 SGHTA, CDR2 FQGTGA. The CDR3 runs 13 residues. Deletions cut 2 bases from V and 5 bases from J, with 9 bases between. In DNA, the CDR3 is TGTGCCAGCAGCTTACTTCATCGGGAGACCCAGTACTTC. It encodes CASSLLHRETQYF.

Turning to this clonotype: At one of its ends the junction is not consistent with the germline gene, which may arise from a read error. The chain uses TRBV24-1 and TRBJ2-7; D may match TRBD1 or TRBD2 (5 bases each). The CDR3 is 14 residues long. Germline loops: CDR1 KGHDR, CDR2 SFDVKD. Here the CDR3 DNA reads TGTGCCAGCAGTTTCTCCGGGGCACCCTACGAGCAGTACTTC. Amino acids: CASSFSGAPYEQYF.

This clonotype came up many times. The chain links TRBV25-1 to TRBJ2-2; no reliable D call. CDR3 length: 13 amino acids. The germline V gene encodes CDR1 MGHDK and CDR2 SYGVNS. The germline V and J ends were trimmed by 0 bases and 7 bases, with 6 bases remaining between them. CDR3 loop: CASSEYSIGELFF. CDR3 nucleotides: TGTGCCAGCAGTGAATATAGTATCGGGGAGCTGTTTTTT.

This clonotype came up many times. The chain has TRBV7-9 and TRBJ2-5; D ambiguous. Trimming shortened V by 3 bases and J by 5 bases, and 13 bases separated the two germline ends. The CDR3 extends over 14 amino acids. CDR1 and CDR2 from the germline V gene are SEHNR and FQNEAQ (reference sequence). CDR3 coding DNA: TGTGCCAGCAGCTTGCCATCCGTCCGGGAGACCCAGTACTTC. Protein: CASSLPSVRETQYF.

This clonotype was seen a few times. This chain links TRBV2 with TRBJ2-2; D is unresolved. CDR1 is SNHLY, CDR2 FYNNEI, per germline. V gave up 7 bases and J gave up 5 bases, with 17 bases separating them. The CDR3 consists of 15 residues. The CDR3 region is CASKELAQSTGELFF. The CDR3, as DNA: TGTGCCAGCAAGGAGTTAGCTCAAAGTACCGGGGAGCTGTTTTTT. The variable domain in full, with the rest retrieved from reference TRBV2 and TRBJ2-2, is EPEVTQTPSHQVTQMGQEVILRCVPISNHLYFYWYRQILGQKVEFLVSFYNNEISEKSEIFDDQFSVERPDGSNFTLKIRSTKLEDSAMYFCASKELAQSTGELFFGEGSRLTVL.

This clonotype has a handful of counts. The rearrangement links TRBV4-2 to TRBJ1-4; possibly TRBD1 for D (6 bases). The germline CDR1 and CDR2 sequences are LGHNA and YNFKEQ. V lost 7 bases and J 3 bases, leaving 12 bases between the germline ends. The CDR3 loop spans 14 amino acids. CDR3 bases: TGTGCCAGCATCCAGGGGTGGTCTAATGAAAAACTGTTTTTT. It encodes CASIQGWSNEKLFF.